This T cell receptor (beta chain) came from a study of cytomegalovirus exposure and HLA in healthy donors. Notes on the study in general: Several of the most significant clusters were apparently associated with common viral pathogens in a later analysis. In an earlier analysis, productive rearrangement rates for most beta V segments clustered near 87% or 30%.

As to this clone: Antigen unknown.

Unmatched junction bases numbered 8, after V lost 6 bases and J lost 2 bases. The CDR3 has 15 residues. The V gene's germline CDR1 is LGHNA and CDR2 YNFKEQ. Both 60 Vbeta primers and 13 Jbeta primers went into the PCR. The assay was immunoSEQ multiplex PCR, and TCRdb's table has in-frame clones only and misses some. Of about 80,000 clones detected, around three quarters appear once; the ten largest clones hold 2.5%. This clonotype was obtained from a man between 25 and 39 years old in good health and CMV-seronegative. The sequencing sample was made of PBMCs. The chain uses TRBV4-2 and TRBJ2-3; 7 bases fit TRBD2. CDR3 in amino acids: CASSHGLDPTDTQYF. DNA of the CDR3: TGTGCCAGCAGTCATGGACTAGACCCCACAGATACGCAGTATTTT.